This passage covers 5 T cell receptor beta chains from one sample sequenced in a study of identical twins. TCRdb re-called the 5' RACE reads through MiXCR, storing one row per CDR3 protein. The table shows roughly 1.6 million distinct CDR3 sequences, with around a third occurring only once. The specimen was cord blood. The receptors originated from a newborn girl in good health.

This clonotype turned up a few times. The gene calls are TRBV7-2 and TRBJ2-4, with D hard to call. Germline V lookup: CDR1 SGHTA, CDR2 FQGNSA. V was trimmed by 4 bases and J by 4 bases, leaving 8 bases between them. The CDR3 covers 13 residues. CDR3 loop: CASSSPLKNIQYF. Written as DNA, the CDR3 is TGTGCCAGCAGCTCCCCACTTAAAAACATTCAGTACTTC.

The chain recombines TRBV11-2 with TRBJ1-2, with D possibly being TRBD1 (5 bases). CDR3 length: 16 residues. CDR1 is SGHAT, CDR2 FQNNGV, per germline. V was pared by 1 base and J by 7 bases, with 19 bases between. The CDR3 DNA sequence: TGTGCCAGCAGCTTAGTTATTGGAGGTGGAAGGGGTGGCTACACCTTC. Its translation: CASSLVIGGGRGGYTF. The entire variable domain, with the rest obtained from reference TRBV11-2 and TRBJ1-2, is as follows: EAGVAQSPRYKIIEKRQSVAFWCNPISGHATLYWYQQILGQGPKLLIQFQNNGVVDDSQLPKDRFSAERLKGVDSTLKIQPAKLEDSAVYLCASSLVIGGGRGGYTFGSGTRLTVV.

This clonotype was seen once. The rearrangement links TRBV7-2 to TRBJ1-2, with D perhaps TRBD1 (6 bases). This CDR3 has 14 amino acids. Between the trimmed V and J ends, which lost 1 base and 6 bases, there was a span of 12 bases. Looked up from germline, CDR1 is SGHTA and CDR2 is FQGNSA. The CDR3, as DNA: TGTGCCAGCAGCTTAGATCGGGGGGGCCATGGCTACACCTTC. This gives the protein CASSLDRGGHGYTF.

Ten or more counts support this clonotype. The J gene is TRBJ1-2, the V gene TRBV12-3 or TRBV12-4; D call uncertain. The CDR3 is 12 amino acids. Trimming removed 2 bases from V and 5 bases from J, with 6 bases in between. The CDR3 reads CASSLRAYGYTF. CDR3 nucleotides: TGTGCCAGCAGTTTAAGGGCATATGGCTACACCTTC.

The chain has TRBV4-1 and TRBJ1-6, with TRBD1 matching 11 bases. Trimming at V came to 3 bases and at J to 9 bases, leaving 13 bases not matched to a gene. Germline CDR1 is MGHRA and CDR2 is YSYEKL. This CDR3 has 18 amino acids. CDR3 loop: CASSHELDRGRGGSPLHF. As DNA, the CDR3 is TGCGCCAGCAGCCACGAGTTGGACAGGGGGCGAGGTGGTTCACCCCTCCACTTT.